A selection of T cell receptor beta chains follows, all from one sample in a study of blood T cell repertoires in COVID-19. The repertoire was sequenced with immunoSEQ multiplex PCR; TCRdb's copy has only in-frame clones and lacks some. The profile covers about 15,000 clones, with roughly 76% appearing a single time and approximately 32% taken by the ten largest. The material sequenced was peripheral blood. The receptors derive from a man aged 65 to 79 with active or convalescent COVID-19. CDR3s include the opening cysteine and the closing phenylalanine or tryptophan. The D gene is left open where the match is weak. Clone sizes are given selectively: once, few, many, or a class where the clone is expanded.

j_call	clone_size	cdr3_length	d_call	v_call	cdr3_aa	cdr3_nt
TRBJ2-5	.	16	TRBD2	TRBV7-9	CASSFTSGSGEETQYF	TGTGCCAGCAGCTTCACTAGCGGGAGTGGGGAAGAGACCCAGTACTTC
TRBJ2-5	.	18	TRBD2	TRBV5-4	CASSLARTSGGSEETQYF	TGTGCCAGCAGCTTGGCCCGGACTAGCGGGGGGAGTGAGGAGACCCAGTACTTC
TRBJ1-5	.	12	TRBD1	TRBV28	CASSPSQGTQHF	TGTGCCAGCAGCCCTTCACAGGGGACCCAGCATTTT
TRBJ2-5	.	14	TRBD2	TRBV2	CASSAGGNGETQYF	TGTGCCAGCAGCGCCGGGGGGAATGGAGAGACCCAGTACTTC
TRBJ2-7	.	12	TRBD1	TRBV19	CATRDRDYEQYF	TGTGCCACCCGGGACAGGGACTACGAGCAGTACTTC
TRBJ1-1	.	13	.	TRBV11-3	CASSLETGAEAFF	TGTGCCAGCAGCTTAGAGACCGGGGCTGAAGCTTTCTTT
TRBJ2-1	.	15	.	TRBV6-6	CASSYSAAAGNEQFF	TGTGCCAGCAGTTACTCGGCGGCAGCCGGCAATGAGCAGTTCTTC
TRBJ2-5	.	16	TRBD2	TRBV5-1	CASVRGEREAEETQYF	TGCGCCAGCGTCCGAGGGGAGCGGGAGGCGGAAGAGACCCAGTACTTC
TRBJ1-1	.	14	.	TRBV28	CASSLVQGKTEAFF	TGTGCCAGCAGTTTAGTTCAGGGAAAGACTGAAGCTTTCTTT
TRBJ2-3	.	15	.	TRBV28	CANPAGLACTDTQYF	TGTGCCAACCCAGCTGGGCTAGCGTGTACAGATACGCAGTATTTT
TRBJ2-7	.	12	.	TRBV18	CASSPGTYEQYF	TGTGCCAGCTCTCCGGGGACCTACGAGCAGTACTTC
TRBJ2-3	.	15	TRBD2	TRBV9	CASSVGAGGTDTQYF	TGTGCCAGCAGCGTAGGAGCGGGAGGCACAGATACGCAGTATTTT
TRBJ1-1	.	15	TRBD1	TRBV27	CASNIATGANTEAFF	TGTGCCAGCAACATAGCGACAGGGGCGAACACTGAAGCTTTCTTT
TRBJ2-4	.	15	TRBD1	TRBV5-4	CASSPPGQGQNIQYF	TGTGCCAGCAGCCCTCCGGGACAGGGACAAAACATTCAGTACTTC
TRBJ1-1	.	14	TRBD1	TRBV28	CASVTGALNTEAFF	TGTGCCAGCGTGACAGGGGCCCTGAACACTGAAGCTTTCTTT
TRBJ2-6	.	15	.	TRBV3-1/TRBV3-2	CASSPTGRGANVLTF	TGTGCCAGCAGCCCCACAGGGCGCGGGGCCAACGTCCTGACTTTC
TRBJ1-5	.	15	TRBD1	TRBV4-2	CASSQGTGGGQPQHF	TGTGCCAGCAGCCAAGGGACAGGGGGCGGTCAGCCCCAGCATTTT
TRBJ2-1	.	15	.	TRBV3-1/TRBV3-2	CASSQGPQSYNEQFF	TGTGCCAGCAGCCAGGGCCCGCAGTCCTACAATGAGCAGTTCTTC
TRBJ2-5	.	14	TRBD1	TRBV5-1	CASKFGQVQETQYF	TGCGCCAGCAAGTTCGGACAGGTCCAAGAGACCCAGTACTTC
TRBJ1-2	.	14	TRBD1	TRBV15	CATSRADRAPGYTF	TGTGCCACCAGCAGAGCCGACAGGGCGCCGGGCTACACCTTC
TRBJ1-2	.	16	TRBD1	TRBV3-1/TRBV3-2	CASSQNQPGQGYGYTF	TGTGCCAGCAGCCAAAATCAACCGGGACAGGGCTATGGCTACACCTTC
TRBJ2-3	.	15	TRBD2	TRBV5-4	CASSLPSGTTDTQYF	TGTGCCAGCAGCTTGCCTAGCGGGACCACAGATACGCAGTATTTT
TRBJ1-2	.	13	.	TRBV27	CASSFRERDGYTF	TGTGCCAGCAGTTTTCGAGAACGAGATGGCTACACCTTC
TRBJ2-2	once	13	.	TRBV10-1	CASSETGSGELFF	TGCGCCAGCAGTGAGACCGGGTCCGGGGAGCTGTTTTTT
TRBJ2-2	.	16	TRBD1	TRBV9	CASSAGQGGNTGELFF	TGTGCCAGCAGCGCCGGACAGGGAGGGAACACCGGGGAGCTGTTTTTT
TRBJ1-3	.	14	.	TRBV5-6	CASTSTSSGNTIYF	TGTGCCAGCACTTCCACAAGCTCTGGAAACACCATATATTTT
TRBJ2-7	.	14	TRBD2	TRBV19	CASSIGLTSGEQYF	TGTGCCAGTAGTATAGGCCTCACTAGCGGCGAGCAGTACTTC
TRBJ1-6	.	14	TRBD1	TRBV18	CASSPTGQASPLHF	TGTGCCAGCTCACCGACTGGACAGGCTTCACCCCTCCACTTT
TRBJ2-1	.	18	TRBD2	TRBV28	CASSSRTSGPSSYNEQFF	TGTGCCAGCAGTTCCCGGACTAGCGGGCCGAGCTCCTACAATGAGCAGTTCTTC
TRBJ1-2	.	13	.	TRBV6-5	CASSVGRRGGYTF	TGTGCCAGCAGCGTAGGGCGACGGGGAGGCTACACCTTC
TRBJ2-7	.	14	.	TRBV9	CASSVDQRSYEQYF	TGTGCCAGCAGCGTAGATCAGCGGAGCTACGAGCAGTACTTC
TRBJ2-2	.	16	.	TRBV18	CASSPSAGRNTGELFF	TGTGCCAGCTCACCCTCTGCGGGGCGGAACACCGGGGAGCTGTTTTTT
TRBJ1-2	.	17	TRBD1	TRBV27	CASSSQGGDLILYGYTF	TGTGCCAGCAGTTCCCAAGGGGGCGATTTAATATTATATGGCTACACCTTC
TRBJ1-5	.	12	.	TRBV29-1	CSVGGGNQPQHF	TGCAGCGTTGGGGGGGGGAATCAGCCCCAGCATTTT
TRBJ2-7	.	14	.	TRBV7-9	CASSSTTGTYEQYF	TGTGCCAGCAGCTCAACGACAGGCACCTACGAGCAGTACTTC
TRBJ2-5	.	14	.	TRBV7-2	CASRIGGGQETQYF	TGTGCCAGCAGGATAGGGGGGGGCCAAGAGACCCAGTACTTC
TRBJ2-3	.	14	.	TRBV25-1	CASSDRSSTDTQYF	TGTGCCAGCAGCGACAGATCTAGCACAGATACGCAGTATTTT
TRBJ1-2	.	16	.	TRBV18	CASSPERTAYFYGYTF	TGTGCCAGCTCACCCGAACGGACAGCTTACTTCTATGGCTACACCTTC
TRBJ2-1	.	16	TRBD1	TRBV28	CASSSPGTGVLNEQFF	TGTGCCAGCAGTTCCCCCGGGACAGGGGTACTCAATGAGCAGTTCTTC
TRBJ2-1	medium-sized	14	TRBD1	TRBV7-8	CASSSHTGQEEQFF	TGTGCCAGCAGCTCGCACACCGGACAGGAAGAGCAGTTCTTC